The entry below describes one T cell receptor (beta chain). A junction boundary mismatches the germline segment, possibly from a read error. This specimen belongs to a study of post-analysis software for immune sequencing data. Unique molecular identifiers were built into the TCR beta cDNA libraries. In TCRdb, the PCR reads were re-called with MiXCR into one record per CDR3 protein. The profile shows roughly 400,000 distinct CDR3 sequences, less than 40% of them singletons. The sample consisted of blood. The sequence was collected from a girl aged 2-10 years with multiple sclerosis.

For the CDR3, the DNA is TGCGCCAGCAGTCCCGGACTAGCGGGGGGACACATCCTCCGCACAGATACGCAGTATTTT. Protein sequence: CASSPGLAGGHILRTDTQYF. The J gene is TRBJ2-3, the V gene TRBV6-1; 14 positions match TRBD2. Germline CDR1 reads MNHNS; CDR2 reads SASEGT. The CDR3 is 20 amino acids.